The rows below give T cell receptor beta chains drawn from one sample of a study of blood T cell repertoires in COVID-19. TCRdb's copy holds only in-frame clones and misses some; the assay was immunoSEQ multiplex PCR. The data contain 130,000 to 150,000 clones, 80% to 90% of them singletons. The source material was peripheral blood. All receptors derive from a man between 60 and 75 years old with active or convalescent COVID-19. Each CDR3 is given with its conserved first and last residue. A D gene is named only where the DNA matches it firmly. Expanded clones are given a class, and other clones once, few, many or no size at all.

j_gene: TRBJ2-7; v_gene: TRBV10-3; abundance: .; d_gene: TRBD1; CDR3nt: TGTGCCATCAGTGAGGAGGACAGGGGTGGCTACGAGCAGTACTTC; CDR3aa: CAISEEDRGGYEQYF
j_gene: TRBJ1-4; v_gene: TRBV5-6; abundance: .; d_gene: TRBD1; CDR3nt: TGTGCCAGCAGCTTAAAGGGGGCGGATGAAAAACTGTTTTTT; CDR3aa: CASSLKGADEKLFF
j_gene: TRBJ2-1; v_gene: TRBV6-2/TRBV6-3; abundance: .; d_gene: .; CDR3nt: TGTGCCAGCAGCCTCGGTCCGATCTCCGCGCAGTTCTTC; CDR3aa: CASSLGPISAQFF
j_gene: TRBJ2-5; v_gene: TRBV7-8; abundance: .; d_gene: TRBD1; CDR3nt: TGTGCCAGCAGCCGTGGGGACAGAGTACAAGAGACCCAGTACTTC; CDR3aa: CASSRGDRVQETQYF
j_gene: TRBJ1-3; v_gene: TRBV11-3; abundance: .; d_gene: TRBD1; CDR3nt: TGTGCCAGCAGCTTAAGGGGACAGGGCTCTGGAAACACCATATATTTT; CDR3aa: CASSLRGQGSGNTIYF
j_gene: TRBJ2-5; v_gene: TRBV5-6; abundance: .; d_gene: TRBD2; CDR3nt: TGTGCCAGCAGCCTATGGACTAGCGGGAGAAGAGAGACCCAGTACTTC; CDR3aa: CASSLWTSGRRETQYF
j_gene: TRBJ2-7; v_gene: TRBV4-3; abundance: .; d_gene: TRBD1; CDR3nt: TGCGCCAGCAGCCAAGTTACAGGGGGAGGTTACGAGCAGTACTTC; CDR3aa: CASSQVTGGGYEQYF
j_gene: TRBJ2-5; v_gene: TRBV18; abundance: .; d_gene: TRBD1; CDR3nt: TGTGCCAGCTCCAGGGACAGACAAGAGACCCAGTACTTC; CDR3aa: CASSRDRQETQYF
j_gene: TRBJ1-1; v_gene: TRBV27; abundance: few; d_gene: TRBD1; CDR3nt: TGTGCCAGCAGTTTCTCCAGGGGGTTTTATGAAGCTTTCTTT; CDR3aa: CASSFSRGFYEAFF
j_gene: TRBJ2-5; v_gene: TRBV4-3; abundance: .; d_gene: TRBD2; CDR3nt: TGCGCCAGCAGCCAGGTAGCGGGGGGGCTGGAGACCCAGTACTTC; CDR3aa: CASSQVAGGLETQYF
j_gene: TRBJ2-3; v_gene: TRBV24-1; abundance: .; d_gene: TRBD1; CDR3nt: TGTGCCACCAGTGATCGCGGCGGGACAGGGCTTGATACGCAGTATTTT; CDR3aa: CATSDRGGTGLDTQYF